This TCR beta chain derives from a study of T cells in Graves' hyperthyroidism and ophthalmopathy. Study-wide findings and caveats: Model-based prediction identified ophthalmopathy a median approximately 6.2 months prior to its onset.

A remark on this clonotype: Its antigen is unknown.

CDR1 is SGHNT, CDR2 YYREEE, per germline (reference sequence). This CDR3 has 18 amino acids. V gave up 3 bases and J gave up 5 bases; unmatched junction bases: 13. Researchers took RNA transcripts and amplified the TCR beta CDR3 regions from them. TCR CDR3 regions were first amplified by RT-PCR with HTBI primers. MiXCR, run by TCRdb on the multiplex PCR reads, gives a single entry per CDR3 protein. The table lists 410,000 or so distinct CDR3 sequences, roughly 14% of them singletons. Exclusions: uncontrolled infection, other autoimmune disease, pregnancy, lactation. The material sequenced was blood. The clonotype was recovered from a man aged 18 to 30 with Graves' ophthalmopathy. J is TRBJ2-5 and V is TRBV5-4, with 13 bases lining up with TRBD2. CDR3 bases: TGTGCCAGCAGCTCCGGACTAGCGGGGGAGGATTGGGCTGAGACCCAGTACTTC. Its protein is CASSSGLAGEDWAETQYF.